The next 30 T cell receptor beta chains were all read from a single sample in a study of monozygotic twins with inflammatory bowel disease. TCRdb processed the 5' RACE reads again and assigns one entry to each CDR3 protein, with no DNA. The sample shows 85,000 to 110,000 distinct CDR3 sequences, and 1.9% sits with its ten largest clones. Sequenced material: blood. These TCRs come from a human donor with ulcerative colitis or Crohn's disease, or a healthy co-twin of an affected twin (not recorded which).

CDR3 residues: CASSFRTGGTLLEEQYF. V is TRBV6-5 and J is TRBJ2-7; the D call from TCRdb, TRBD2, cannot be confirmed without DNA. The CDR3 has 17 residues. Per germline, CDR1 MNHEY and CDR2 SVGAGI.

V and J are TRBV6-2 or TRBV6-3 and TRBJ2-7; no DNA is available, so the TRBD1 call from TCRdb remains unchecked. Germline V gene lookup returns CDR1 MNHEY and CDR2 SVGEGT. The CDR3 has 15 residues. Here the CDR3 reads CASRYRGPWAYEQYF.

This chain uses TRBV7-9 with TRBJ1-3. CDR3 length: 15 residues. CDR1 and CDR2 from the germline V gene are SEHNR and FQNEAQ (reference sequence). The CDR3 protein is CASSFLATTGNTIYF.

Here the CDR3 reads CAWTIAETQYF. The chain is built from TRBV30 and TRBJ2-5; checking the TCRdb D call of TRBD2 is not possible without DNA. Germline V gene lookup returns CDR1 GTSNPN and CDR2 SVGIG (reference sequence). This CDR3 is 11 amino acids long. Looking up the rest from reference TRBV30 and TRBJ2-5 gives the full variable domain: SQTIHQWPATLVQPVGSPLSLECTVEGTSNPNLYWYRQAAGRGLQLLFYSVGIGQISSEVPQNLSASRPQDRQFILSSKKLLLSDSGFYLCAWTIAETQYFGPGTRLLVL.

This sequence joins TRBV7-2 and TRBJ2-5; TCRdb designates TRBD1, a call that cannot be tested without DNA. The CDR3 sequence is 16 residues long. Germline V lookup: CDR1 SGHTA, CDR2 FQGNSA. The CDR3 reads CASSLRISSGGETQYF. Using reference TRBV7-2 and TRBJ2-5 for the parts outside the CDR3, the full variable domain is GAGVSQSPSNKVTEKGKDVELRCDPISGHTALYWYRQSLGQGLEFLIYFQGNSAPDKSGLPSDRFSAERTGGSVSTLTIQRTQQEDSAVYLCASSLRISSGGETQYFGPGTRLLVL.

The chain couples TRBV6-4 to TRBJ2-7; TCRdb selects TRBD1, and the lack of DNA leaves this call unchecked. The CDR3 totals 14 residues. CDR1 and CDR2 from the germline V gene are MRHNA and SNTAGT. CDR3 sequence: CASSDSMGDREQYF.

J is TRBJ2-7 and V is TRBV27; TCRdb gives TRBD1 as the D gene, but with no DNA this cannot be confirmed. The CDR3 runs 14 residues. Germline V gives CDR1 MNHEY, CDR2 SMNVEV (reference sequence). The chain's CDR3 is CASGFTGILDEQYF.

The V call is TRBV20-1, the J call TRBJ1-1. The CDR3 runs to 15 residues. Germline V gene sequence: CDR1 DFQATT, CDR2 SNEGSKA (reference sequence). The CDR3 sequence: CSASRPERLNTEAFF.

V usage is TRBV30 and J usage is TRBJ1-1. The CDR3 runs 13 residues. The germline V gene has CDR1 GTSNPN and CDR2 SVGIG (reference sequence). The CDR3 sequence: CAWSTSTNTEAFF.

V and J are TRBV6-1 and TRBJ1-1; as DNA is missing, the TRBD1 call by TCRdb cannot be tested. Per germline, CDR1 MNHNS and CDR2 SASEGT. This CDR3 region has 16 residues. This CDR3 is CASSSNPGGGNTEAFF.

The V and J genes are TRBV30 and TRBJ2-5; there is no DNA to check the TCRdb D call of TRBD1. The germline V gene encodes CDR1 GTSNPN and CDR2 SVGIG (reference sequence). This CDR3 comprises 15 residues. CDR3: CAWSWGQGRQETQYF.

The chain combines TRBV11-3 with TRBJ2-1; TCRdb picks TRBD1, but there is no DNA to check that call. In germline, CDR1 is SGHNT, CDR2 YENEEA. This CDR3 is 15 amino acids long. The CDR3 here is CASSLFAGNYNEQFF.

The rearrangement links TRBV29-1 to TRBJ2-5; TCRdb's assignment of TRBD1 cannot be checked, as there is no DNA. The CDR3 extends over 12 amino acids. Germline values: CDR1 SQVTM, CDR2 ANQGSEA. The CDR3 region is CSVTGGGETQYF.

The rearrangement uses TRBV5-1 and TRBJ2-2; lacking DNA, the TRBD1 call made by TCRdb goes unchecked. Germline values: CDR1 SGHRS, CDR2 YFSETQ. The CDR3 covers 12 residues. This CDR3 is CASSVGQGELFF. Using reference TRBV5-1 and TRBJ2-2 for the parts outside the CDR3, the full variable domain is KAGVTQTPRYLIKTRGQQVTLSCSPISGHRSVSWYQQTPGQGLQFLFEYFSETQRNKGNFPGRFSGRQFSNSRSEMNVSTLELGDSALYLCASSVGQGELFFGEGSRLTVL.

The rearrangement links TRBV7-9 to TRBJ2-6. The CDR3 length is 16 residues. CDR1 and CDR2 from the germline V gene are SEHNR and FQNEAQ (reference sequence). CDR3 region: CASSFISVSGANVLTF.

V is TRBV28 and J is TRBJ2-1; TCRdb selects TRBD2, and the lack of DNA leaves this call unchecked. The CDR3 has 17 amino acids. In germline, CDR1 is MDHEN, CDR2 SYDVKM. The CDR3 region is CASSFGPRGSGYNEQFF.

The chain carries TRBV7-9 and TRBJ2-1; TCRdb lists TRBD2, though no DNA is available to test this call. The CDR3 runs 16 residues. Germline V gives CDR1 SEHNR, CDR2 FQNEAQ (reference sequence). CDR3 in amino acids: CASRHVTSGGFNEQFF.

The genes are TRBV7-2 and TRBJ2-3; TCRdb picks TRBD2, but there is no DNA to check that call. This CDR3 region has 15 residues. CDR1 is SGHTA, CDR2 FQGNSA, per germline. The CDR3 loop reads CASSSSLRATDTQYF.

V is TRBV18 and J is TRBJ2-1; the TRBD1 assignment by TCRdb is unverifiable without DNA. The germline V gene has CDR1 KGHSH and CDR2 LQKENI. The CDR3 runs 14 residues. CDR3 residues: CATGKGRSYNEQFF.

The chain is built from TRBV7-3 and TRBJ2-5. The CDR3 spans 13 residues. Germline V CDR1 and CDR2: SGHTA, FQGTGA. The CDR3 sequence is CASSPAYQETQYF. Supplemented by reference TRBV7-3 and TRBJ2-5, the full variable domain reads GAGVSQTPSNKVTEKGKYVELRCDPISGHTALYWYRQSLGQGPEFLIYFQGTGAADDSGLPNDRFFAVRPEGSVSTLKIQRTERGDSAVYLCASSPAYQETQYFGPGTRLLVL.

The chain joins TRBV18 to TRBJ1-2. CDR3 length equals 14 residues. Germline CDR1 is KGHSH and CDR2 is LQKENI. The CDR3 spells CASSPPTVQYGYTF.

The chain couples TRBV12-3 or TRBV12-4 to TRBJ2-7; TCRdb returns TRBD1, unconfirmable since there is no DNA. This CDR3 is 14 amino acids long. The CDR3: CASSLGTGGSEQYF.

J is TRBJ2-2 and V is TRBV12-3 or TRBV12-4. The CDR3 contains 14 residues. CDR3 sequence: CASSAGRTTRELFF.

This chain joins TRBV19 and TRBJ2-5; TCRdb lists TRBD1, though no DNA is available to test this call. Germline V lookup: CDR1 LNHDA, CDR2 SQIVND (reference sequence). The CDR3 loop spans 14 amino acids. The CDR3 sequence is CASTLTGRQETQYF.

This rearrangement joins TRBV5-1 to TRBJ2-7; TCRdb lists TRBD2, though no DNA is available to test this call. The CDR3 has 15 amino acids. Germline CDR1 is SGHRS and CDR2 is YFSETQ. CDR3 loop: CASSFINSGSYEQYF.

This chain uses TRBV11-2 with TRBJ1-3. The CDR3 sequence is 18 residues long. Germline V gives CDR1 SGHAT, CDR2 FQNNGV. The CDR3 here is CASSKPRARPGGGNTIYF.

The chain is built from TRBV5-1 and TRBJ2-7; the D call from TCRdb, TRBD1, cannot be confirmed without DNA. Germline CDR1 and CDR2: SGHRS and YFSETQ. The CDR3 is 14 residues long. CDR3 protein: CASSSGGQGREQYF.

This rearrangement joins TRBV6-1 to TRBJ2-7; absent DNA, TCRdb's TRBD2 call cannot be checked. Germline assignment: CDR1 MNHNS and CDR2 SASEGT. This CDR3 contains 15 residues. The CDR3 here is CASRRGTSGTYEQYF.

The CDR3 reads CASSSGTSGASQETQYF. This chain links TRBV5-4 with TRBJ2-5; TCRdb lists TRBD2, though no DNA is available to test this call. The CDR3 has 17 amino acids. CDR1 and CDR2 (germline): SGHNT, YYREEE (reference sequence).

The J gene is TRBJ2-3, the V gene TRBV21-1; TCRdb reports TRBD1, a call that lacks DNA to check it against. TRBV21-1 is tagged as a pseudogene. The CDR3 totals 17 residues. The CDR3 region is CASSKRNEGTYTDTQYF.